The 10 T cell receptor beta chains reported below all come from one sample, sequenced in a study of blood T cell repertoires in COVID-19. Some clones are missing from TCRdb's copy, which holds only in-frame ones; the method was immunoSEQ multiplex PCR. In the table there are 270,000 or so clones, around 82% of which are singletons. Sequencing was done on a sample of PBMCs or T cells enriched from blood (not recorded which). The receptor set was obtained from a man between 45 and 60 years old who had recovered from COVID-19.

The gene calls are TRBV11-2 and TRBJ1-1, with D possibly being TRBD1 (6 bases). The germline gives CDR1 SGHAT, CDR2 FQNNGV. This CDR3 is built from 13 residues. V gave up 5 bases and J gave up 5 bases, with 12 bases separating them. The CDR3 nucleotides read TGTGCCAGCAGCCCCCGAAGGGGGACTGAAGCTTTCTTT. This translates into CASSPRRGTEAFF.

Only a few counts were recorded for this clone. The same CDR3 is also encoded by other DNA sequences in this sample. This chain links TRBV11-2 with TRBJ1-1; D gene unclear. V gave up 2 bases and J gave up 1 base, with 5 bases separating them. This CDR3 contains 13 residues. Germline V gives CDR1 SGHAT, CDR2 FQNNGV. The CDR3 loop is CASSLRENTEAFF. The CDR3 nucleotides read TGTGCCAGCAGCTTACGCGAGAACACTGAAGCTTTCTTT. Full variable domain (remainder filled in from reference TRBV11-2 and TRBJ1-1): EAGVAQSPRYKIIEKRQSVAFWCNPISGHATLYWYQQILGQGPKLLIQFQNNGVVDDSQLPKDRFSAERLKGVDSTLKIQPAKLEDSAVYLCASSLRENTEAFFGQGTRLTVV.

This clone showed up just once. The V gene is TRBV12-3 or TRBV12-4, the J gene TRBJ1-2; unclear D gene. This CDR3 contains 13 residues. Trimming stripped 3 bases from V and 8 bases from J, with 13 bases between. The CDR3 is CASSLRTALGYTF. The CDR3 DNA reads TGTGCCAGCAGTTTGCGCACCGCCCTGGGCTACACCTTC.

The chain uses TRBV18 and TRBJ1-2; D gene uncertain. Germline V gene sequence: CDR1 KGHSH, CDR2 LQKENI. Between the trimmed V and J ends, which lost 1 base and 4 bases, there was a span of 13 bases. The CDR3 sequence is 15 residues long. CDR3 nucleotide sequence: TGTGCCAGCTCACCACGGGCAGAAGAACTCTATGGCTACACCTTC. It yields the protein CASSPRAEELYGYTF.

The V call is TRBV9, the J call TRBJ2-6; D unclear. The CDR3 length is 16 residues. CDR1 is SGDLS, CDR2 YYNGEE, per germline. Trimming removed 7 bases from V and 2 bases from J, with 16 bases in between. CDR3 bases: TGTGCCAGCGCCCGAAGAGAGAGTGCTGGGGCCAACGTCCTGACTTTC. Residues: CASARRESAGANVLTF.

The V and J genes are TRBV11-2 and TRBJ2-7; tentative D call: TRBD2 (6 bases). CDR1 is SGHAT, CDR2 FQNNGV, per germline. The V end lost 1 base, the J end lost 6 bases, and 25 bases lay between the germline ends. The CDR3 sequence is 18 residues long. The CDR3 region is CASSLVFGGGSYSGEQYF. In nucleotides, the CDR3 is TGTGCCAGCAGCTTAGTCTTTGGGGGAGGCTCATATTCGGGCGAGCAGTACTTC.

The rearrangement links TRBV28 to TRBJ2-5, with 7 bases matching TRBD1. The CDR3 length is 15 residues. Germline lookup yields CDR1 MDHEN and CDR2 SYDVKM. J was trimmed by 5 bases and V by 8 bases; bases with no gene match: 14. The CDR3 bases are TGTGCCAGCCGTGGAGGCCCAGGGGGATTCGAGACCCAGTACTTC. This encodes CASRGGPGGFETQYF.

V and J are TRBV19 and TRBJ2-7; D unclear. The CDR3 sequence is 12 residues long. Germline CDR1 and CDR2: LNHDA and SQIVND (reference sequence). The V and J ends lost 0 bases and 5 bases respectively, with 5 bases between them. CDR3 coding DNA: TGTGCCAGTAGTATAGATCAAAACGAGCAGTACTTC. Translation gives CASSIDQNEQYF. The full variable domain, its missing parts supplied by reference TRBV19 and TRBJ2-7, is DGGITQSPKYLFRKEGQNVTLSCEQNLNHDAMYWYRQDPGQGLRLIYYSQIVNDFQKGDIAEGYSVSREKKESFPLTVTSAQKNPTAFYLCASSIDQNEQYFGPGTRLTVT.

This clone was seen just once. The rearrangement joins TRBV7-8 to TRBJ1-1; 10 bases match TRBD1. This CDR3 comprises 17 residues. Per germline, CDR1 SGHVS and CDR2 FQNEAQ. Losses at the gene ends were 2 bases for V and 4 bases for J; bases not matched to a gene: 10. The CDR3 DNA follows: TGTGCCAGCAGCTTACGGGACAGGGGTTGGGGGATCACTGAAGCTTTCTTT. This encodes CASSLRDRGWGITEAFF.

This sequence joins TRBV5-1 and TRBJ2-3; tentative D call: TRBD1 (6 bases). Per the germline V gene, CDR1 is SGHRS and CDR2 is YFSETQ. The CDR3 sequence is 15 residues long. The ends were cut back, 1 base at V and 9 bases at J, with 18 bases in the middle. CDR3 sequence (DNA): TGCGCCAGCAGCTTGAGCAGGGGTACAACAGGGACGCAGTATTTT. It is translated as CASSLSRGTTGTQYF.